This T cell receptor (beta chain) was sequenced in a study of cytomegalovirus exposure and HLA in healthy donors (dated by TCRdb to 2016 to 2017). Looking at the study overall: According to an earlier analysis of 550 to 750 of the donors, about 179 million T cells yielded 117 million unique TCR beta sequences and about 300 Gb of sequence data. HLA typing covered class I and class II loci at four-digit resolution. In a later genetic analysis, genome-wide SNP genotypes for about 55% of the roughly 670 donors were used, and that subset was treated as a discovery cohort. The genetic ancestry cluster associated with self-reported Caucasian donors included around 76% of the 350 to 500 genotyped donors. A later analysis re-analyzed previously published TCR beta repertoires from roughly 630 donors and added high-resolution HLA genotyping to study TCR occurrence patterns. Donor age, sex, ethnicity and CMV serostatus were compiled together with the repertoire data. The aim of the study was to test whether cataloging public T cell receptors could identify signatures of past pathogen exposure. All discovery cohort repertoires had been generated on a single sequencing platform. Five DR-DQ haplotypes were handled as single units for association and clustering, since linkage in the cohort was strong. To predict cytomegalovirus infection status, the study brought together high-throughput TCR immunosequencing, statistical association of individual TCRs with disease status, and machine learning. An earlier analysis of several hundred of the donors applied high-throughput TCR beta sequencing to assess whether each TCR beta V gene segment acted as functional or pseudogenic. Across 398 genotyped donors of the cohort, an average of about 220,000 unique TCR beta nucleotide sequences per donor were sequenced, and approximately 17% of those sequences were non-productive. An early release that covered fewer than 800 HLA-typed donors contained around 330 gigabases of sequencing data and tens of millions of unique TCR sequences. The study profiled the T cell repertoires of 666 subjects by immunosequencing and related them to cytomegalovirus serostatus. Rather than drawing on any new phenotypic data, the later analysis identified candidate immune exposures from TCR beta sequences and the way those sequences occurred across donors. Typing coverage differed by locus: A, B, C, DRB1 and DQB1 were typed in about 629-640 donors, DQA1 in 522, DPA1 in approximately 610, and DPB1 in 400 to 490. In addition to the first cohort of 650 to 800 subjects, a separate validation cohort of around 110 different subjects was used.

CDR1 is given as LNHDA and CDR2 as SQIVND, both from the germline V gene (reference sequence). Between the V and J ends, shortened by 5 bases and 0 bases respectively, the junction contains 11 bases. The CDR3 spans 14 residues, from the cysteine through the phenylalanine. This entry keeps only the CDR3 DNA: 42 bases, framed from base 1. On this clone: No cognate antigen has been identified for it. Nothing much larger sits one base from this clone, and base qualities are not available.

Library preparation employed the immunoSEQ multiplex PCR assay. For the multiplex PCR, a mixture combining 60 forward primers for TCR Vbeta segments and 13 reverse primers for TCR Jbeta segments was used. The CDR3 region of rearranged TCR beta genes was amplified from genomic DNA with a multiplex PCR assay. The Illumina HiSeq System was used to sequence the amplified TCR beta libraries as 87-base-pair reads. Per the source publication's procedure: In a later analysis, tens of millions of unique TCR beta chains were counted across the roughly 610 repertoires, and roughly 11 million of these chains were shared by at least two donors. To remove PCR and sequencing errors, raw reads were error-corrected and collapsed into unique sequences using a nearest-neighbor algorithm that merged closely related sequences. CDR3 sequences were aligned to IMGT reference sequences to assign V, D and J gene segments. For a sequence to be retained, at least a six-nucleotide match to both a V gene segment and a J gene segment was required. A rearrangement counted as productive if the CDR3 had no stop codons and remained in frame with V and J, and every other rearrangement counted as non-productive. CDR3 was defined by IMGT convention, running from the second conserved V-encoded cysteine to the conserved J-encoded phenylalanine. In an earlier analysis of some 550 of the donors, sequences lacking an unambiguous match to a single V gene segment were excluded. In an earlier analysis of some 590 of the donors, V segments were called functional above 56.7% productive rearrangements and were called segregating when the between-donor standard deviation exceeded 5%. To diagnose cytomegalovirus status from the catalog of TCR beta chain sequences, a statistical classification framework was built. In a later analysis, TCR nucleotide sequences were compared against IMGT/GENE-DB human TR gene sequences so that V and J genes could be assigned. A later analysis assigned CDR3 sequences and most-parsimonious VDJ recombination scenarios with the TCRdist pipeline. A later analysis defined each TCR beta chain by its CDR3 amino acid sequence plus V-gene family, and excluded reads lacking a unique V-gene family. A later analysis removed 600 or so highly shared, low-generation-probability nucleotide sequences to deal with suspected cross-contamination and a sequencing artifact. In a later analysis, a clonal expansion index was calculated for each public chain from normalized within-repertoire ranks of inferred template counts. A later analysis computed generation probabilities with a VDJ recombination model fitted to out-of-frame rearrangements, and checked the results against IGoR. In a later analysis, hypergeometric tests were used to score TCR-TCR, TCR-HLA and TCR-CMV co-occurrence, with a repertoire-size bias correction applied to TCR pairs. False discovery rates were estimated in a later analysis by permuting HLA or CMV assignments 20 times. In a later analysis, co-occurring TCRs were grouped with DBSCAN, and TCRdist sequence similarity was added when clustering was performed within HLA-allele-positive subsets. Repertoires with fewer than 30,000 or more than 120,000 public chains were left out of co-occurrence clustering, as were about 5 repertoires with anomalous nucleotide sharing. Held by TCRdb, this immuneACCESS table contains in-frame sequences only and omits some clones. Under half of the omission traces to an unresolved V gene where checked; the cause of the rest is unknown. V, J and clone size reflect that table, while D and trimming were determined from the DNA. The sample yields roughly 100,000 clones; 70% to 85% were counted once. 10% to 13% of the sample comes from the top ten.

The cohort consisted of 650 to 700 healthy bone marrow donors. Cohort members were all nominally healthy when sampled, although unrecorded immune exposures were likely present. Of the 650 to 700 cohort members, 289 had positive CMV serostatus and approximately 360 had negative CMV serostatus, and CMV serostatus was not recorded for the donor. A peripheral blood sample was provided by each donor, and peripheral blood mononuclear cells were used for TCR beta sequencing. Genomic DNA was extracted from the blood cell samples with the Qiagen DNeasy Blood Extraction Kit. What the work shows at the level of the full study, not this receptor alone: A further reported finding was that TCR beta sequences accurately predicted the HLA-A and HLA-B alleles for most subjects in the first cohort. The earlier analysis of some 560 of the donors excluded roughly 17 rarely observed V segments, including chromosome 9 orphons, because counts were too low. In this cohort, only TCR beta chains were sequenced, and detectable features were limited by the absence of alpha or paired-chain data. Cytomegalovirus status was reported to be diagnosed by the classifier with high specificity and sensitivity in both the original and validation cohorts. A later analysis found that TCR association rates varied across HLA loci, with DRB1 alleles showing the most associated TCRs and HLA-C alleles the fewest. According to the authors, the approach could potentially be generalized to other disease states and immunological phenotypes. Roughly uniform sequencing depth across donors was assumed in presence/absence analyses, although this assumption may not hold. Correlated functional status among segregating V segments might be attributable to linkage disequilibrium, but an unknown experimental factor could not be ruled out. A later analysis found that most CMV-associated TCR beta chains appeared HLA-restricted, with HLA associations seemingly driven largely by CMV exposure. The sequencing pipeline was judged likely to have produced a cluster of highly shared sequence variants as a technical artifact. A later genetic analysis reported fewer N-insertions in productive TCRs among donors in an Asian-associated ancestry cluster than the roughly 690-donor mean. Three of the identified cytomegalovirus-associated TCR beta chains were confirmed in vitro to be specific for cytomegalovirus antigens. In an earlier analysis of approximately 590 of the donors, most TCR beta V segments appeared in productive rearrangements about 90% or about 30% of the time, broadly matching IMGT annotations. When HLA alleles, especially DR and DQ, strongly co-occurred, TCR associations were difficult to assign to individual alleles. Compared with equally common non-associated chains, HLA-associated TCR beta chains in a later analysis were more clonally expanded and had lower generation probabilities. Because HLA typing was missing for some donors at each locus, association tests included only the typed subset. In a later analysis, several top co-occurrence clusters were reported to appear linked to parvovirus B19, influenza, CMV and Epstein-Barr virus. The study listed approximately 150 TCR beta chains as associated with cytomegalovirus. For the cohort, immune exposure information was limited to CMV serostatus. While some public TCRs were present in many individuals, most TCR sequences turned up only very rarely across donors. Because the 87-base-pair reads could not distinguish some IMGT-functional V segments, including TRBV6-2 and TRBV6-3, those segments were excluded. At a false discovery rate of 0.05, a later analysis linked roughly 17,000 TCR beta sequences to specific HLA alleles. V-gene and J-gene trimming of TCR beta chains was associated with a missense DCLRE1C variant in a later genetic analysis, and the association was replicated in an independent cohort.

This receptor was taken from a human donor in good health. Sequences were obtained from PBMCs. The chain was built from TRBV19 and TRBJ2-7, and TRBD1 may be the D gene, going by 6 matching bases. The sequence in DNA is TGTGCCAGTAGTCCCTGGGACAACTCCTACGAGCAGTACTTC. The translation is CASSPWDNSYEQYF.